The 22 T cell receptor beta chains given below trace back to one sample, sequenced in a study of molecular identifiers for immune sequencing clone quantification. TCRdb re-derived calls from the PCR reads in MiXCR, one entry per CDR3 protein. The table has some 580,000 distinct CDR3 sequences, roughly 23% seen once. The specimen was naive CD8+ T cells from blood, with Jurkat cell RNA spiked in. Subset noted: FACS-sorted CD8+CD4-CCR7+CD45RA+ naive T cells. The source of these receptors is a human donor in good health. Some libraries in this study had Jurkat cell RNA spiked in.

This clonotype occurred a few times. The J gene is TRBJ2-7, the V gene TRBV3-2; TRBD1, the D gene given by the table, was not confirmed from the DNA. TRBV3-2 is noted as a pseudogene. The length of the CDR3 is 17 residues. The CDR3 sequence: CASSLIKGSRDRYEQYF. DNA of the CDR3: TGTGCCAGCAGCCTTATCAAAGGGTCCCGGGACAGGTACGAGCAGTACTTC.

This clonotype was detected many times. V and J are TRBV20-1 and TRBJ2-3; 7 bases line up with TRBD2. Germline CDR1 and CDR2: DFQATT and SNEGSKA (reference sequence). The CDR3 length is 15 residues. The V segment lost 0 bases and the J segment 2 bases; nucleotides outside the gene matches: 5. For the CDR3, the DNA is TGCAGTGCTAGAGATGGAGCGGGATCCACAGATACGCAGTATTTT. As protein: CSARDGAGSTDTQYF.

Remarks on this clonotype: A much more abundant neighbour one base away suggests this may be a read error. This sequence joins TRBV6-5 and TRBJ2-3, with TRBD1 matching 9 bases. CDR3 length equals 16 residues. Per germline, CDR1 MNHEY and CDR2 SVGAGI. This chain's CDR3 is CAGSYVGQGGTDTQYF. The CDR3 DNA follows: TGTGCCGGCAGTTACGTGGGACAGGGTGGCACAGATACGCAGTATTTT.

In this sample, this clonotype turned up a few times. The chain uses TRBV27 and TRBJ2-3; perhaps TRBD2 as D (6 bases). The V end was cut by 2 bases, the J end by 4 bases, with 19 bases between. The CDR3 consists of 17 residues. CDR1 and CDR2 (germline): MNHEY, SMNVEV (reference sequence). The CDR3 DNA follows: TGTGCCAGCAGTTTAGAGCCTCTCGGGGGAGCGGCAGATACGCAGTATTTT. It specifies CASSLEPLGGAADTQYF.

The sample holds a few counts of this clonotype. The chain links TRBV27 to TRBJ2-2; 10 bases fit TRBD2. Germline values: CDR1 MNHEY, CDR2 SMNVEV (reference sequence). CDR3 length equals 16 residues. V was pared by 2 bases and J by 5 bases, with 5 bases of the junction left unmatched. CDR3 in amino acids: CASSLISGRGTGELFF. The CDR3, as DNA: TGTGCCAGCAGTTTAATAAGCGGGAGGGGTACCGGGGAGCTGTTTTTT.

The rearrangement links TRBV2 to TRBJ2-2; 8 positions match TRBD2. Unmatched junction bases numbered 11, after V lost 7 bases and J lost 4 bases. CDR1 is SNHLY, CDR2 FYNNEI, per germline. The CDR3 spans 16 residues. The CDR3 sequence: CASKGLAGLGTGELFF. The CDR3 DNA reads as TGTGCCAGCAAGGGCCTAGCGGGTCTTGGCACCGGGGAGCTGTTTTTT.

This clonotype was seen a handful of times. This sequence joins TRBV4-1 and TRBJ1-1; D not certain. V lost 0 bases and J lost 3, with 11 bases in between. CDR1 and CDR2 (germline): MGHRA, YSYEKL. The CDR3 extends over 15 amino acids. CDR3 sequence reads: CASSQELGIDTEAFF. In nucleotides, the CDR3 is TGCGCCAGCAGCCAAGAATTGGGAATAGACACTGAAGCTTTCTTT.

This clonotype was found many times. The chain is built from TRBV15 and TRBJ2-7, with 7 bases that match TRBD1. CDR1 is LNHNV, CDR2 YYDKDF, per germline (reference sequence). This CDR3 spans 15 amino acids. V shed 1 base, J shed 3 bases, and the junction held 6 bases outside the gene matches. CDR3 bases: TGTGCCACCAGCAGAGGTACAGGGGTCAACTACGAGCAGTACTTC. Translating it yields CATSRGTGVNYEQYF. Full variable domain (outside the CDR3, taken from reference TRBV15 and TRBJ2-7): DAMVIQNPRYQVTQFGKPVTLSCSQTLNHNVMYWYQQKSSQAPKLLFHYYDKDFNNEADTPDNFQSRRPNTSFCFLDIRSPGLGDTAMYLCATSRGTGVNYEQYFGPGTRLTVT.

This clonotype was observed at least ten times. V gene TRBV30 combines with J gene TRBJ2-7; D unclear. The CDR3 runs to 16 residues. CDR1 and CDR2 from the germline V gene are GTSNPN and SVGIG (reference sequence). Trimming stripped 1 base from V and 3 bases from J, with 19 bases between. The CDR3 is CAWSAGLLSAYYEQYF. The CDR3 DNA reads TGTGCCTGGAGTGCCGGTTTGTTAAGCGCGTACTACGAGCAGTACTTC.

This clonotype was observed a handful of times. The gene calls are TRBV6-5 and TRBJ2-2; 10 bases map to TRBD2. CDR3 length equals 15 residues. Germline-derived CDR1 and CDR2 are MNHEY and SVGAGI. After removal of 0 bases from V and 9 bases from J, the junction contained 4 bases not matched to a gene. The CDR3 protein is CASSYSGTSERELFF. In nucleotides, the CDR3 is TGTGCCAGCAGTTACTCCGGGACTAGCGAGCGGGAGCTGTTTTTT.

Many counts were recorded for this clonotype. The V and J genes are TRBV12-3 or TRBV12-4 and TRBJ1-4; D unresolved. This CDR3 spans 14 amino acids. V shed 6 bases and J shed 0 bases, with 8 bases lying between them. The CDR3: CASRSTATNEKLFF. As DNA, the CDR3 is TGTGCCAGCAGATCCACCGCAACTAATGAAAAACTGTTTTTT.

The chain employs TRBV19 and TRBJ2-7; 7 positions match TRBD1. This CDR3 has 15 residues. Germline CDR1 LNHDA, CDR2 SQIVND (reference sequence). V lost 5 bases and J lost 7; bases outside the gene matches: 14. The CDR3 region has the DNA TGTGCCAGTAGTCCAACCTCTGGGACAGTAAATGAGCAGTACTTC. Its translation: CASSPTSGTVNEQYF.

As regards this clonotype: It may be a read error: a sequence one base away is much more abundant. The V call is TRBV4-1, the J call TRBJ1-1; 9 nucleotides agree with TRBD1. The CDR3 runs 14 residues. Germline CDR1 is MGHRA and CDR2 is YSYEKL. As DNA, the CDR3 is TGCGCCCGCAGCCAGACGACAGGGGGAACTGAAGCTTTCTTT. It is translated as CARSQTTGGTEAFF.

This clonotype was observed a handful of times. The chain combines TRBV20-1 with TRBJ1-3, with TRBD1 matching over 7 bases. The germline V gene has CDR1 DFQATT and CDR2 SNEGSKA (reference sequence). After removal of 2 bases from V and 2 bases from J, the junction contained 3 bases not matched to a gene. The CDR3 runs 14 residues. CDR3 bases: TGCAGTGCTAGAACAGGGGAGGCTGGAAACACCATATATTTT. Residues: CSARTGEAGNTIYF.

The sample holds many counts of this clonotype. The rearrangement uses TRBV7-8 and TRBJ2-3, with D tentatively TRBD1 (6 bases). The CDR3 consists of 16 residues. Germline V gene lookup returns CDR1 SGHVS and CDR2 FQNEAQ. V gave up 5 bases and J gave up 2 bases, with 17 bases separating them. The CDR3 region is CASSPLQDSFTDTQYF. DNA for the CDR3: TGTGCCAGCAGCCCACTCCAGGACAGCTTCACAGATACGCAGTATTTT. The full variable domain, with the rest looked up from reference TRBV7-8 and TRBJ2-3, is GAGVSQSPRYKVAKRGQDVALRCDPISGHVSLFWYQQALGQGPEFLTYFQNEAQLDKSGLPSDRFFAERPEGSVSTLKIQRTQQEDSAVYLCASSPLQDSFTDTQYFGPGTRLTVL.

The CDR3 DNA follows: TGTGCCAGCAGCTTAGCGTCAGGGGAATACTACGAGCAGTACTTC. Its protein product is CASSLASGEYYEQYF. The chain links TRBV7-9 to TRBJ2-7; maybe TRBD1 (6 bases). CDR1 and CDR2 from the germline V gene are SEHNR and FQNEAQ (reference sequence). The V gene lost 0 bases and the J gene lost 3 bases, with 12 bases spanning the gap. CDR3 length: 15 residues.

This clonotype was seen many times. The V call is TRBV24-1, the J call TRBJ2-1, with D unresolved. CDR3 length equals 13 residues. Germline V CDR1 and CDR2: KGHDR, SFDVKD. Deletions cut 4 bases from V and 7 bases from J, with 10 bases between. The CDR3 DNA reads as TGTGCCACCAGTGAGTCGGATTTGAATGAGCAGTTCTTC. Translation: CATSESDLNEQFF.

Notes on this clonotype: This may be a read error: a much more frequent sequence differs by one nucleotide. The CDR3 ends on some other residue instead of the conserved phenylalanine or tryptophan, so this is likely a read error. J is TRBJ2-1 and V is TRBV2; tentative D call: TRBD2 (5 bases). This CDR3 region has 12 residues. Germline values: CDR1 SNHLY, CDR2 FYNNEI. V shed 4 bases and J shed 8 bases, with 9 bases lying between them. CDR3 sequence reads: CASSVVAYEQFY. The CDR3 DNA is TGTGCCAGCAGTGTAGTAGCGTATGAGCAGTTCTAC.

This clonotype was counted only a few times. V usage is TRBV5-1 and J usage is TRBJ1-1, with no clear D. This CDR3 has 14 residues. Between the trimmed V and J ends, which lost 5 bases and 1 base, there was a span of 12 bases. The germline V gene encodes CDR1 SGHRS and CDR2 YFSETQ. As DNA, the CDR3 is TGCGCCAGCAGGTCGGGCGGGCCGAACACTGAAGCTTTCTTT. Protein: CASRSGGPNTEAFF.

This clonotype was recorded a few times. The CDR3 reads CASSQGAREAPTDTQYF. The CDR3 DNA sequence: TGCGCCAGCAGCCAAGGGGCGCGGGAGGCCCCCACAGATACGCAGTATTTT. The chain links TRBV4-3 to TRBJ2-3, with TRBD2 matching 8 bases. The V gene's germline CDR1 is LGHNA and CDR2 YSLEER. The CDR3 consists of 17 residues. The ends lost 1 base at V and 2 bases at J; junction bases unmatched: 8.

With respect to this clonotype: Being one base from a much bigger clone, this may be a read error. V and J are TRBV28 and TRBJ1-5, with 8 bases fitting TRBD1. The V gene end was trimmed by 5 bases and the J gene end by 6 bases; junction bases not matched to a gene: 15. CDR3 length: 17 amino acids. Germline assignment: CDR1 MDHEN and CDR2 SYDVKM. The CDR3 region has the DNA TGTGCCAGCAGTACGGACAGGGCGATTGAGGGCACTCAGCCCCAGCATTTT. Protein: CASSTDRAIEGTQPQHF.

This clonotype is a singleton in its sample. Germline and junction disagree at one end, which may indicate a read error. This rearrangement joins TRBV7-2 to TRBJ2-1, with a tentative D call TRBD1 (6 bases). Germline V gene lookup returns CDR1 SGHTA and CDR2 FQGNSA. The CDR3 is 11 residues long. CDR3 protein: CARSQTGRENF. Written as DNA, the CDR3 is TGTGCCCGCAGCCAGACAGGCCGGGAAAACTTC. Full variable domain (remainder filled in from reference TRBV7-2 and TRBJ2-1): GAGVSQSPSNKVTEKGKDVELRCDPISGHTALYWYRQSLGQGLEFLIYFQGNSAPDKSGLPSDRFSAERTGGSVSTLTIQRTQQEDSAVYLCARSQTGRENFGPGTRLTVL.